This TCR beta chain was sequenced during a study of T cell responses to AZD1222 COVID-19 vaccine. Study results and caveats: White British people made up most donors, females outnumbered males, and clonal diversity was possibly underestimated. The span of vaccine-associated CD4 TCRs extended across spike, with dominance at 160-218 and 743-854. The repertoires were collected only after the peak T cell response.

Trimming left V 6 bases short and J 0 bases short, with 10 bases between. The germline CDR1 and CDR2 sequences are SGHTS and YDEGEE. The CDR3 has 14 residues. As regards this clone: Its antigen is not identified.

TCRdb's copy holds only in-frame clones and misses some; the assay was immunoSEQ multiplex PCR. Of 100,000 to 150,000 clones in the sample, 90% are singletons; the top ten hold around 4.5%. The sequencing here drew on peripheral blood, taken on day 0 of MenACWY control vaccination. This TCR was recovered from an adult in good health. This rearrangement joins TRBV5-8 to TRBJ2-1; no firm D call. CDR3 region: CASNPRSSYNEQFF. CDR3 DNA: TGTGCCAGCAACCCACGGAGCTCCTACAATGAGCAGTTCTTC.